This is a list of T cell receptor beta chains from one sample in a study of cytomegalovirus exposure and HLA in healthy donors. Repertoires were generated with immunoSEQ multiplex PCR, while TCRdb's copy carries only in-frame clones and drops some. The data contain approximately 110,000 clones, roughly 81% of them singletons. Input material: PBMCs. These receptors all stem from a woman under 40 in good health and CMV-seronegative. The CDR3 runs from the conserved cysteine through the conserved F or W. D genes are given only for firm matches. Clone sizes are given selectively: once, few, many, or a class where the clone is expanded.

V: TRBV7-2; size: .; D: .; J: TRBJ1-4; CDR3: CASSPRGRDIPEKLFF; DNA: TGTGCCAGCAGCCCTAGGGGCCGGGACATTCCCGAAAAACTGTTTTTT
V: TRBV6-1; size: few; D: .; J: TRBJ2-5; CDR3: CASRRGQQETQYF; DNA: TGTGCCAGCAGGCGGGGACAGCAAGAGACCCAGTACTTC
V: TRBV11-2; size: .; D: TRBD1; J: TRBJ1-6; CDR3: CASSSLGQAYNSPLHF; DNA: TGTGCCAGCAGCTCCCTAGGACAGGCATATAATTCACCCCTCCACTTT
V: TRBV19; size: .; D: .; J: TRBJ2-5; CDR3: CASSGRARETQYF; DNA: TGTGCCAGTAGTGGCAGGGCGAGGGAGACCCAGTACTTC
V: TRBV19; size: .; D: .; J: TRBJ2-2; CDR3: CASSIVGGYGELFF; DNA: TGTGCCAGTAGTATAGTGGGGGGATACGGGGAGCTGTTTTTT
V: TRBV19; size: .; D: TRBD2; J: TRBJ2-5; CDR3: CASSPTGGARETQYF; DNA: TGTGCCAGTAGTCCCACGGGGGGAGCTAGAGAGACCCAGTACTTC
V: TRBV4-2; size: few; D: TRBD1; J: TRBJ1-5; CDR3: CASSPRQGGYYSNQPQHF; DNA: TGTGCCAGCAGCCCCCGACAGGGGGGGTATTATAGCAATCAGCCCCAGCATTTT
V: TRBV5-6; size: .; D: TRBD1; J: TRBJ2-7; CDR3: CASSADRDLLYEQYF; DNA: TGTGCCAGCAGCGCGGACAGGGACCTTCTCTACGAGCAGTACTTC
V: TRBV5-1; size: .; D: .; J: TRBJ2-1; CDR3: CASSKGVGSYNEQFF; DNA: TGCGCCAGCAGTAAGGGGGTGGGGTCCTACAATGAGCAGTTCTTC
V: TRBV25-1; size: .; D: .; J: TRBJ1-1; CDR3: CASSEGRDEAFF; DNA: TGTGCCAGCAGTGAAGGACGGGATGAAGCTTTCTTT
V: TRBV5-5; size: .; D: .; J: TRBJ2-1; CDR3: CASSSHVGGWGNEQFF; DNA: TGTGCCAGCAGCTCCCACGTAGGGGGATGGGGCAATGAGCAGTTCTTC
V: TRBV19; size: .; D: .; J: TRBJ1-1; CDR3: CASSIVRNTEAFF; DNA: TGTGCCAGTAGTATTGTGAGGAACACTGAAGCTTTCTTT
V: TRBV2; size: once; D: .; J: TRBJ2-3; CDR3: CASRSSSGDTQYF; DNA: TGTGCCAGCAGATCCAGCTCAGGGGATACGCAGTATTTT
V: TRBV7-9; size: .; D: .; J: TRBJ2-3; CDR3: CASSPSQQFDTQYF; DNA: TGTGCCAGCAGCCCATCCCAACAGTTCGATACGCAGTATTTT
V: TRBV7-2; size: once; D: TRBD1; J: TRBJ1-3; CDR3: CASSSQGLSGNTIYF; DNA: TGTGCCAGCAGCTCACAGGGGCTCTCTGGAAACACCATATATTTT
V: TRBV10-2; size: .; D: .; J: TRBJ1-1; CDR3: CASSRDSEAFF; DNA: TGCGCCAGCAGCCGAGACAGTGAAGCTTTCTTT
V: TRBV7-7; size: .; D: .; J: TRBJ2-7; CDR3: CASDGGYEQYF; DNA: TGTGCTAGCGATGGGGGGTACGAGCAGTACTTC
V: TRBV7-2; size: .; D: TRBD2; J: TRBJ2-1; CDR3: CASSLGASGAYMEQFF; DNA: TGTGCCAGCAGCTTAGGGGCTAGCGGAGCCTACATGGAGCAGTTCTTC
V: TRBV9; size: .; D: .; J: TRBJ1-4; CDR3: CASSPHGGGFEKLFF; DNA: TGTGCCAGCAGCCCGCACGGCGGAGGTTTTGAAAAACTGTTTTTT
V: TRBV13; size: .; D: TRBD1; J: TRBJ2-3; CDR3: CASSTPGQGLAPTQYF; DNA: TGTGCCAGCAGCACCCCGGGACAGGGGTTGGCTCCAACGCAGTATTTT